The 5 T cell receptor beta chains below come from one sample, sequenced in a study of T cells in Graves' hyperthyroidism and ophthalmopathy. Amplified TCR beta CDR3 regions derived from RNA transcripts. The study used the HTBI primer set for a first-round RT-PCR of the TCR CDR3. TCRdb processed the multiplex PCR reads anew with MiXCR; each CDR3 protein has one entry. The sample consists of around 600,000 distinct CDR3 sequences, 14% of them appearing once. The sequenced material came from blood. Receptors were obtained from a woman under 30 with Graves' ophthalmopathy.

In its sample, this clonotype was seen many times. This chain joins TRBV19 and TRBJ1-1; a weak D match, TRBD1 (5 bases). V was clipped by 5 bases and J by 0 bases, with 10 bases between them. The CDR3 runs to 14 residues. CDR1 LNHDA and CDR2 SQIVND come from the germline V gene (reference sequence). The CDR3 region has the DNA TGTGCCAGTAGTGGACAAGTACTGAACACTGAAGCTTTCTTT. Translating it yields CASSGQVLNTEAFF.

This clonotype was seen ten or more times. The chain has TRBV24-1 and TRBJ2-1; maybe TRBD2 (6 bases). CDR1 is KGHDR, CDR2 SFDVKD, per germline. V was cut by 3 bases and J by 1 base, with 15 bases left in between. The length of the CDR3 is 17 residues. DNA for the CDR3: TGTGCCACCAGTGATCCTGGTGGTAGCGGATCCTACAATGAGCAGTTCTTC. As protein: CATSDPGGSGSYNEQFF.

This clonotype was seen more than once but under ten times. This chain connects TRBV28 to TRBJ1-1, with no clear D. Trimming removed 3 bases from V and 11 bases from J, with 10 bases in between. The CDR3 is 11 residues long. Germline CDR1 is MDHEN and CDR2 is SYDVKM. The CDR3 region is CASSFGPSAFF. In DNA form, the CDR3 reads TGTGCCAGCAGTTTTGGACCCTCGGCTTTCTTT.

The chain employs TRBV20-1 and TRBJ2-3; D may correspond to TRBD1 or TRBD2 (5 bases each). CDR1 DFQATT and CDR2 SNEGSKA come from the germline V gene (reference sequence). Trimming removed 6 bases from V and 2 bases from J, with 18 bases in between. The CDR3 has 15 residues. CDR3 nucleotides: TGCAGTGCCCAAGGACCGAGGGGACCCACAGATACGCAGTATTTT. As protein: CSAQGPRGPTDTQYF.

This clonotype was detected ten times or more. The chain has TRBV12-3 or TRBV12-4 and TRBJ1-2; D may be TRBD1 (6 bases). The CDR3 has 14 amino acids. The V end was cut by 7 bases, the J end by 8 bases, with 20 bases between. The CDR3 loop is CASTPFVGGRGYTF. For the CDR3, the DNA is TGTGCCAGCACCCCCTTTGTAGGGGGGCGCGGCTACACCTTC.